This T cell receptor beta chain was recovered during a study of control samples from healthy donors and cancer patients. Assay used: immunoSEQ multiplex PCR; TCRdb lists only in-frame clones, some missing. The sample carries under 110,000 clones, around nine tenths recorded once. The table lists this clone with a count of one. The length of the CDR3 is 14 residues. Germline lookup yields CDR1 KGHSH and CDR2 LQKENI. Trimming shortened V by 2 bases and J by 3 bases, and 10 bases separated the two germline ends. Sequencing was carried out using blood. J is TRBJ1-1 and V is TRBV18; D remains unclear. This TCR was sampled from a man in his thirties or forties in good health. CDR3 amino acids: CASSPFQEYTEAFF. CDR3 coding DNA: TGTGCCAGCTCACCATTCCAGGAATACACTGAAGCTTTCTTT.